One and the same sample provided the 9 T cell receptor beta chains below, sequenced in a study of neurological immune-mediated disorders. TCRdb reanalysed the 5' RACE reads using MiXCR and keeps one entry per CDR3 protein. The sample yields approximately 85,000 distinct CDR3 sequences, less than 15% seen once. Time point given: longitudinal time-point 2. Material: PBMCs. These receptors were collected from a female donor with HTLV-1-associated myelopathy (HAM/TSP).

On this clonotype: A much larger clonotype is one base distant, so this may be a read error. The chain carries TRBV25-1 and TRBJ2-5; the match to TRBD2 covers 8 bases. The V segment lost 6 bases and the J segment 5 bases; nucleotides outside the gene matches: 8. This CDR3 region has 14 residues. CDR1 and CDR2 from the germline V gene are MGHDK and SYGVNS. CDR3 sequence reads: CASSYGREAETQYF. The CDR3 DNA reads as TGTGCCAGCAGCTACGGGAGGGAGGCGGAGACCCAGTACTTC.

This clonotype was seen at least ten times. The V call is TRBV4-1, the J call TRBJ2-1; a weak D match, TRBD2 (6 bases). Trimming stripped 0 bases from V and 3 bases from J, with 12 bases between. Germline V lookup: CDR1 MGHRA, CDR2 YSYEKL. This CDR3 comprises 16 residues. The CDR3: CASSQDHGGVYNEQFF. The CDR3, as DNA: TGCGCCAGCAGCCAAGATCATGGCGGGGTCTACAATGAGCAGTTCTTC.

This clonotype came up many times. CDR3 residues: CASSLEDRASDTQYF. DNA for the CDR3: TGTGCCAGCAGCCTGGAGGACAGGGCTTCAGATACGCAGTATTTT. The chain has TRBV7-9 and TRBJ2-3; 8 bases agree with TRBD1. The V gene's germline CDR1 is SEHNR and CDR2 FQNEAQ (reference sequence). There are 15 residues in the CDR3. Trimming removed 5 bases from V and 4 bases from J; junction bases left unmatched: 8.

This clonotype was detected many times. The chain carries TRBV20-1 and TRBJ2-7, with 9 bases matching TRBD2. V was clipped by 4 bases and J by 3 bases; unmatched bases: 10. The germline V gene encodes CDR1 DFQATT and CDR2 SNEGSKA (reference sequence). This CDR3 is built from 15 residues. The CDR3 region has the DNA TGCAGTGCTAAAAAGGGCGGGGGGGATCTCTACGAGCAGTACTTC. Its protein is CSAKKGGGDLYEQYF.

The chain uses TRBV19 and TRBJ2-7; no firm D call. CDR1 LNHDA and CDR2 SQIVND come from the germline V gene (reference sequence). Deletions cut 0 bases from V and 3 bases from J, with 12 bases between. The CDR3 is 15 residues long. The CDR3 region has the DNA TGTGCCAGTAGTATAGAAAAAATGGAAAGCTACGAGCAGTACTTC. Protein: CASSIEKMESYEQYF.

This clonotype was observed many times. The gene calls are TRBV7-2 and TRBJ2-1; 11 bases map to TRBD2. The CDR3 covers 16 residues. Per the germline V gene, CDR1 is SGHTA and CDR2 is FQGNSA. V was clipped by 5 bases and J by 4 bases; unmatched bases: 7. The CDR3 protein is CASSVIAGGDYNEQFF. DNA of the CDR3: TGTGCCAGCAGCGTTATAGCGGGGGGGGATTACAATGAGCAGTTCTTC.

This clonotype was picked up many times. The chain couples TRBV10-3 to TRBJ2-5; possibly TRBD1 or TRBD2 for D (5 bases each). Germline values: CDR1 ENHRY, CDR2 SYGVKD. The CDR3 length is 13 residues. Trimming took 7 bases from V and 3 from J, leaving 12 bases between them. The CDR3 DNA sequence: TGTGCCATCAACCGGGGACGGGAAGAGACCCAGTACTTC. This sequence encodes CAINRGREETQYF.

The sample holds many counts of this clonotype. The chain joins TRBV29-1 to TRBJ1-1; D remains unclear. V was pared by 2 bases and J by 1 base, with 8 bases between. The germline CDR1 and CDR2 sequences are SQVTM and ANQGSEA. This CDR3 is 13 amino acids long. The CDR3 region is CSVELSRNTEAFF. CDR3 bases: TGCAGCGTTGAACTTTCCAGGAACACTGAAGCTTTCTTT. The full variable domain, completed using reference TRBV29-1 and TRBJ1-1, is SAVISQKPSRDICQRGTSLTIQCQVDSQVTMMFWYRQQPGQSLTLIATANQGSEATYESGFVIDKFPISRPNLTFSTLTVSNMSPEDSSIYLCSVELSRNTEAFFGQGTRLTVV.

This clonotype was counted ten times or more. The chain couples TRBV7-2 to TRBJ2-5; maybe TRBD1 (5 bases). The CDR3 spans 14 residues. V lost 5 bases and J 2 bases, leaving 12 bases between the germline ends. Germline CDR1 and CDR2: SGHTA and FQGNSA. CDR3 in DNA: TGTGCCAGCAGCCCTCGGACACAACAAGAGACCCAGTACTTC. Protein sequence: CASSPRTQQETQYF.